This T cell receptor beta chain was identified in a study of OX40 agonist ivuxolimab in advanced cancers. V was trimmed by 0 bases and J by 4 bases, leaving 16 bases between them. This CDR3 is built from 16 residues. Germline CDR1 LGHNA, CDR2 YNFKEQ. Sequencing was performed with immunoSEQ multiplex PCR; in TCRdb, only in-frame clones are kept and a portion is missing. Of 25,000 to 30,000 clones listed, just over 85% are singletons. This chain uses TRBV4-2 with TRBJ2-7; possibly TRBD2 for D (6 bases). The source material was CD4+ or CD8+ T cells sorted from blood, sampled in a trial of the OX40 agonist ivuxolimab. The receptor was derived from an adult with an advanced solid tumor such as melanoma, head and neck, liver or kidney cancer. CDR3 coding DNA: TGTGCCAGCAGCCAAGATCTCGCCGGGGGAGTATACGAGCAGTACTTC. Encoded protein: CASSQDLAGGVYEQYF.